The rows below give T cell receptor beta chains drawn from one sample of a study of CD8+ T cells in alopecia areata. Repertoires were generated with immunoSEQ multiplex PCR, while TCRdb's copy carries only in-frame clones and drops some. The sample consists of 250,000 to 300,000 clones, about 62% of them appearing once. The specimen was CD4+ T cells sorted from blood, collected at week 24, from a patient treated with tofacitinib. These receptors were obtained from a human donor with alopecia areata. Each CDR3 is given with its conserved first and last residue. The D gene is left open where the match is weak. Rows may omit the clone size; those that give it use once, few, many or a size class.

v_gene	j_gene	d_gene	abundance	CDR3aa	CDR3nt
TRBV30	TRBJ2-5	NA	once	CAWSVRRTQYF	TGTGCCTGGAGTGTCCGGCGGACCCAGTACTTC
TRBV6-5	TRBJ1-6	NA	NA	CASRSSLGRHSPLHF	TGTGCCAGCAGGTCGTCCTTGGGCCGTCATTCACCCCTCCACTTT
TRBV29-1	TRBJ1-2	NA	NA	CSAGGAGYTF	TGCAGCGCCGGAGGGGCTGGCTACACCTTC
TRBV4-1	TRBJ1-5	NA	NA	CASSQEPGAPQHF	TGCGCCAGCAGCCAAGAACCGGGTGCGCCCCAGCATTTT
TRBV7-6	TRBJ1-4	TRBD1	NA	CASSPDRGLLGATNEKLFF	TGTGCCAGCAGCCCTGACAGGGGACTTCTGGGTGCAACTAATGAAAAACTGTTTTTT
TRBV15	TRBJ2-5	NA	NA	CATSRDPGETQYF	TGTGCCACCAGCAGAGATCCAGGAGAGACCCAGTACTTC
TRBV11-2	TRBJ2-7	NA	few	CASSSGFYEQYF	TGTGCCAGCAGCTCGGGCTTCTACGAGCAGTACTTC
TRBV7-2	TRBJ2-1	TRBD2	few	CASSPSGGPYNEQFF	TGTGCCAGCAGCCCTAGCGGGGGGCCCTACAATGAGCAGTTCTTC
TRBV4-2	TRBJ2-4	NA	once	CASSQDQGGHGNIQYF	TGTGCCAGCAGCCAAGATCAAGGAGGACACGGAAACATTCAGTACTTC
TRBV25-1	TRBJ2-7	TRBD1	NA	CASSDTGASVDEQYF	TGTGCCAGCAGTGATACAGGGGCGTCCGTGGACGAGCAGTACTTC
TRBV7-9	TRBJ2-7	NA	NA	CASSFQGAGDYEQYF	TGTGCCAGCAGCTTCCAGGGCGCGGGTGACTACGAGCAGTACTTC
TRBV27	TRBJ2-1	TRBD1	NA	CASSMRPGQGNEQFF	TGTGCCAGCAGCATGAGACCGGGACAGGGGAATGAGCAGTTCTTC
TRBV19	TRBJ2-2	NA	NA	CASREDRTGELFF	TGTGCCAGTAGGGAGGATCGCACCGGGGAGCTGTTTTTT
TRBV5-1	TRBJ1-1	NA	NA	CASSLASEGAEAFF	TGCGCCAGCAGCTTGGCCTCGGAAGGGGCTGAAGCTTTCTTT
TRBV7-9	TRBJ1-5	NA	NA	CASSLGSFQPQHF	TGTGCCAGCAGCTTAGGATCCTTTCAGCCCCAGCATTTT
TRBV25-1	TRBJ2-7	NA	few	CASSDSDRDIIQRNF	TGTGCCAGCAGTGATTCTGACCGGGACATCATTCAAAGGAACTTC
TRBV6-1	TRBJ2-3	TRBD2	NA	CASIQAGGRMTDTQYF	TGTGCCAGCATTCAAGCGGGGGGGCGTATGACAGATACGCAGTATTTT
TRBV29-1	TRBJ2-1	TRBD1	NA	CSVDGPGQGPNEQFF	TGCAGCGTTGACGGCCCGGGACAGGGGCCAAATGAGCAGTTCTTC
TRBV29-1	TRBJ2-5	NA	few	CSVVVLQETQYF	TGCAGCGTTGTGGTCTTGCAAGAGACCCAGTACTTC
TRBV2	TRBJ2-1	TRBD2	NA	CASTTSGGALEQFF	TGTGCCAGCACTACTAGCGGGGGGGCCCTTGAGCAGTTCTTC
TRBV2	TRBJ2-7	NA	few	CASEYAAAYEQYF	TGTGCCAGCGAATATGCAGCAGCCTACGAGCAGTACTTC
TRBV4-1	TRBJ2-7	NA	NA	CASSQGHGGSYEQYF	TGCGCCAGCAGCCAAGGTCATGGGGGGAGCTACGAGCAGTACTTC
TRBV2	TRBJ2-5	NA	NA	CASSGATAETQYF	TGTGCCAGCAGTGGGGCGACCGCGGAGACCCAGTACTTC
TRBV15	TRBJ1-2	NA	NA	CATSRDRGEANYGYTF	TGTGCCACCAGCAGAGATCGGGGAGAAGCTAACTATGGCTACACCTTC
TRBV27	TRBJ1-2	NA	NA	CASRRQAGNYGYTF	TGTGCCAGCAGAAGACAGGCTGGTAACTATGGCTACACCTTC
TRBV30	TRBJ1-2	NA	few	CAWTTVNYGYTF	TGTGCCTGGACTACTGTTAACTATGGCTACACCTTC
TRBV2	TRBJ1-5	NA	few	CASSETWTDNQPQHF	TGTGCCAGCAGTGAAACGTGGACCGACAATCAGCCCCAGCATTTT
TRBV18	TRBJ1-1	NA	NA	CASYDRSREAFF	TGTGCCAGCTACGACCGATCTAGGGAAGCTTTCTTT